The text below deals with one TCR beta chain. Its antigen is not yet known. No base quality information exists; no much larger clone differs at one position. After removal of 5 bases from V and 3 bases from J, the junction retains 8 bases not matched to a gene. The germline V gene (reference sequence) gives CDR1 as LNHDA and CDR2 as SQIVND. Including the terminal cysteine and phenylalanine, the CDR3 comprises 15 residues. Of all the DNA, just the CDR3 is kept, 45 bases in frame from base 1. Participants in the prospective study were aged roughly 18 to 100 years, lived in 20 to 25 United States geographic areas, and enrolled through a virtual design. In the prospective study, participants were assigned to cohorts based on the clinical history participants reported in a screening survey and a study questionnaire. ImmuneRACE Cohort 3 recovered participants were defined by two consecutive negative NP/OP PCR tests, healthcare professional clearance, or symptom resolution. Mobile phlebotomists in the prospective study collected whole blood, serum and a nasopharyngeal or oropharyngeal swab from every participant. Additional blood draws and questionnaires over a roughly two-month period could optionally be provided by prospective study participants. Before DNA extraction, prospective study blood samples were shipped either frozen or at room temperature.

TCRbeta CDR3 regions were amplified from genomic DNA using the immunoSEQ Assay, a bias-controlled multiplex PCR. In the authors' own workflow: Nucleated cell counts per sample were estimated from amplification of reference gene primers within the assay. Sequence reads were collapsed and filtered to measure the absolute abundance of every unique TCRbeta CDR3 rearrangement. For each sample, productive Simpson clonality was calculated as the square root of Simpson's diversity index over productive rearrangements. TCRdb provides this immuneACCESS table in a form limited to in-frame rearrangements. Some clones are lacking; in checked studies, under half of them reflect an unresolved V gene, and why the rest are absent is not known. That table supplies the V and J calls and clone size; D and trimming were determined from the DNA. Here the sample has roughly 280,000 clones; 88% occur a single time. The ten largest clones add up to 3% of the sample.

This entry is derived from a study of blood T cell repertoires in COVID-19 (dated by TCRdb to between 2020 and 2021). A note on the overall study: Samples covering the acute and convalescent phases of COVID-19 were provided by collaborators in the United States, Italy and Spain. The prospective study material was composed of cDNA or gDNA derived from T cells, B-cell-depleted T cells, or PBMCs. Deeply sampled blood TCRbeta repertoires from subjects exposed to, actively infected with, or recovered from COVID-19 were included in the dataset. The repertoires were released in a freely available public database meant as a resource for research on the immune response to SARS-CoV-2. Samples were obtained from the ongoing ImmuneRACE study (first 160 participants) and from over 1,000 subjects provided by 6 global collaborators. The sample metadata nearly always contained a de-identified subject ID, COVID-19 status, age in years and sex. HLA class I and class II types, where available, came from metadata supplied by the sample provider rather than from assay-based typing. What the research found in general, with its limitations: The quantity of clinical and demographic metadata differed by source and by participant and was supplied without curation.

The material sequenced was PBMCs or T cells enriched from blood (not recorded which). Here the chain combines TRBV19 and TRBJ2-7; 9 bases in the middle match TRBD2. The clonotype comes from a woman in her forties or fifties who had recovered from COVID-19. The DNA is TGTGCCAGTAGTTCCTTAGCGGGAGTGGGCTACGAGCAGTACTTC. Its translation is CASSSLAGVGYEQYF.